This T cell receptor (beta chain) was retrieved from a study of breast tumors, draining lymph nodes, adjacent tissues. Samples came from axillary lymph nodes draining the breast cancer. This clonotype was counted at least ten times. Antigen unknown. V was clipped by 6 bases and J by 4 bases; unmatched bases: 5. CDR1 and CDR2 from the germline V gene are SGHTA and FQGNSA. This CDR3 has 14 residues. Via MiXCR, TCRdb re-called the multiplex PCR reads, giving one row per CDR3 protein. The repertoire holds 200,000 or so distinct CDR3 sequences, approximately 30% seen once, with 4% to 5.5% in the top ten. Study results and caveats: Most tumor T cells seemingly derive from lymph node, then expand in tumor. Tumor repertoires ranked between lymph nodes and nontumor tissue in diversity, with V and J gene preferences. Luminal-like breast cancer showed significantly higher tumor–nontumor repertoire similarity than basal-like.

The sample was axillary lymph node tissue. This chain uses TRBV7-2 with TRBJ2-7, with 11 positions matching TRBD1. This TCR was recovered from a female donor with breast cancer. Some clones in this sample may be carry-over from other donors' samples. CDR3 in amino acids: CASSPGTGGYEQYF. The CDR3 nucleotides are TGTGCCAGCAGTCCCGGGACAGGGGGATACGAGCAGTACTTC.